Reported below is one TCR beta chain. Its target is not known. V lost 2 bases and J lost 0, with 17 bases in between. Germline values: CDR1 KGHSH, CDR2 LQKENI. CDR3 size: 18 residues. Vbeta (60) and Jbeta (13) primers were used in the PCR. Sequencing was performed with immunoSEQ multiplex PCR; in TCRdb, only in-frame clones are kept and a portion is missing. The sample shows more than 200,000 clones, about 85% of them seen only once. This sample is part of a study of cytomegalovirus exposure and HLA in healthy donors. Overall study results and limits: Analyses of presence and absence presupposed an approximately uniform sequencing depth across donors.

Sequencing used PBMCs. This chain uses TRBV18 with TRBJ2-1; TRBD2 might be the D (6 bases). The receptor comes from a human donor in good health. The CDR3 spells CASSPGGSGLSSYNEQFF. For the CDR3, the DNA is TGTGCCAGCTCACCAGGTGGTAGCGGTCTAAGCTCCTACAATGAGCAGTTCTTC.